This entry describes one T cell receptor (beta chain). The CDR3 is 11 amino acids. With 3 bases removed from V and 5 bases from J, the gap between germline ends came to 5 bases. Per germline, CDR1 SGHDT and CDR2 YYEEEE. This sample was taken from a study of blood T cell repertoires in COVID-19. About the study: The United States, Italy and Spain supplied acute and convalescent COVID-19 samples. Nucleic acid was either cDNA or gDNA, and it came from T cells, B-cell-depleted T cells, or PBMCs.

Source study methods: Reference gene primer amplification gave nucleated cell count estimates. Sequenced by immunoSEQ multiplex PCR; TCRdb stores in-frame clones only, minus some. For V, J and clone size, that table is used; D and trimming come from the DNA. The repertoire holds around 54,000 clones, with roughly 90% as singletons. The sequencing input was peripheral blood. This receptor was obtained from a human donor in a cohort sampled during active COVID-19. This rearrangement joins TRBV5-6 to TRBJ1-1; no clear D. The CDR3 loop is CASSWRTEAFF. The DNA for the CDR3 is TGTGCCAGCAGCTGGAGGACTGAAGCTTTCTTT.